The 21 T cell receptor beta chains below all came from one sample that was sequenced in a study of blood T cell repertoires in COVID-19. The data were produced by immunoSEQ multiplex PCR, yet TCRdb's version contains in-frame clones alone and is incomplete. The table includes about 260,000 clones, about nine tenths detected once. What was sequenced was peripheral blood. These receptors were taken from a woman aged 50 to 60 who had recovered from COVID-19.

The chain recombines TRBV27 with TRBJ2-2; TRBD2 aligns across 9 bases. The V and J ends lost 5 bases and 5 bases, in that order; junction bases with no gene match: 9. The CDR3 covers 16 residues. The germline V gene encodes CDR1 MNHEY and CDR2 SMNVEV (reference sequence). The DNA of the CDR3 is TGTGCCAGCAGTAGAGGGGCGGGAGGGCTAACCGGGGAGCTGTTTTTT. It is translated as CASSRGAGGLTGELFF.

This chain connects TRBV3-1 (or the pseudogene TRBV3-2) to TRBJ1-2, with 9 bases that match TRBD1. Looked up from germline, CDR1 is LGHDT and CDR2 is YNNKEL (reference sequence). The CDR3 consists of 17 residues. The V and J ends lost 0 bases and 4 bases, in that order; junction bases with no gene match: 9. The CDR3 sequence is CASSQDRRTGGVYGYTF. CDR3 DNA: TGTGCCAGCAGCCAAGATCGACGAACAGGGGGCGTCTATGGCTACACCTTC.

The V gene is TRBV18, the J gene TRBJ2-1; 9 bases map to TRBD2. V was clipped by 6 bases and J by 4 bases; unmatched bases: 7. The CDR3 spans 15 residues. CDR1 is KGHSH, CDR2 LQKENI, per germline. CDR3: CASSQTSGRYNEQFF. CDR3 nucleotides: TGTGCCAGCTCGCAGACTAGCGGAAGATACAATGAGCAGTTCTTC.

This clone was seen more than once but under ten times. The chain links TRBV5-1 to TRBJ2-1; TRBD2 matches at 10 bases. Germline V gene sequence: CDR1 SGHRS, CDR2 YFSETQ. Trimming removed 0 bases from V and 6 bases from J; junction bases left unmatched: 3. This CDR3 is built from 15 residues. The CDR3 is CASSLVLAGANEQFF. In DNA form, the CDR3 reads TGCGCCAGCAGCTTGGTTCTAGCGGGAGCCAATGAGCAGTTCTTC.

This clone is a singleton in its sample. The chain has TRBV5-1 and TRBJ2-2; D unresolved. V was pared by 4 bases and J by 8 bases, with 12 bases between. This CDR3 has 13 residues. In germline, CDR1 is SGHRS, CDR2 YFSETQ. The CDR3 nucleotides read TGCGCCAGCAGCGTAAAACAGCCAGGGGAGCTGTTTTTT. Translation gives CASSVKQPGELFF. Together with reference TRBV5-1 and TRBJ2-2, the CDR3 gives the full variable domain: KAGVTQTPRYLIKTRGQQVTLSCSPISGHRSVSWYQQTPGQGLQFLFEYFSETQRNKGNFPGRFSGRQFSNSRSEMNVSTLELGDSALYLCASSVKQPGELFFGEGSRLTVL.

The V gene is TRBV20-1, the J gene TRBJ1-5; D gene uncertain. Germline CDR1 is DFQATT and CDR2 is SNEGSKA (reference sequence). The CDR3 extends over 12 amino acids. V was clipped by 3 bases and J by 4 bases, with 7 bases between them. The chain's CDR3 is CSASLSNQPQHF. CDR3 nucleotides: TGCAGTGCTAGTCTCAGTAATCAGCCCCAGCATTTT.

The rearrangement links TRBV27 to TRBJ1-2; 7 nucleotides match TRBD1. Germline V lookup: CDR1 MNHEY, CDR2 SMNVEV (reference sequence). There are 17 residues in the CDR3. V shed 4 bases, J shed 2 bases, and the junction held 13 bases outside the gene matches. Here the CDR3 DNA reads TGTGCCAGCAGTTCGGACAGGTCGGCGATCCGGAACTATGGCTACACCTTC. Amino acid sequence: CASSSDRSAIRNYGYTF.

V usage is TRBV6-1 and J usage is TRBJ2-2; 14 nucleotides match TRBD2. Germline trimming cut 4 bases from V and 6 bases from J; bases unmatched to any gene: 7. The CDR3 has 17 residues. The germline gives CDR1 MNHNS, CDR2 SASEGT. CDR3 coding DNA: TGTGCCAGCAGTGTCCGGACTAGCGGGGGGTTAGCCGGGGAGCTGTTTTTT. This encodes CASSVRTSGGLAGELFF.

The rearrangement joins TRBV7-2 to TRBJ2-5; 9 bases agree with TRBD1. The CDR3 sequence is 15 residues long. With 5 bases clipped from V and 4 bases from J, the junction kept 8 bases outside the gene matches. CDR1 SGHTA and CDR2 FQGNSA come from the germline V gene. The CDR3 DNA follows: TGTGCCAGCAGCCCCCGGACAGGGGAGGGAGAGACCCAGTACTTC. Translation: CASSPRTGEGETQYF.

The chain carries TRBV5-4 and TRBJ1-2, with D possibly being TRBD1 (5 bases). CDR1 and CDR2 from the germline V gene are SGHNT and YYREEE (reference sequence). The CDR3 spans 14 residues. V was cut by 4 bases and J by 1 base, with 11 bases left in between. CDR3 in DNA: TGTGCCAGCAGCAGAGGACACCTTAACTATGGCTACACCTTC. This codes for CASSRGHLNYGYTF.

J is TRBJ2-7 and V is TRBV9; 7 nucleotides line up with TRBD2. The CDR3 contains 13 residues. Germline V gene sequence: CDR1 SGDLS, CDR2 YYNGEE. V shed 4 bases and J 6 bases; nucleotides not matched to a gene: 7. Here the CDR3 reads CASSSLREGEQYF. CDR3 bases: TGTGCCAGCAGCTCTCTCAGGGAGGGCGAGCAGTACTTC.

The sample holds many counts of this clone. This rearrangement joins TRBV9 to TRBJ1-5, with D hard to call. The V gene lost 2 bases and the J gene lost 1 base, with 10 bases spanning the gap. CDR3 length equals 15 residues. In germline, CDR1 is SGDLS, CDR2 YYNGEE. The CDR3, as DNA: TGTGCCAGCAGCGTTAGTTCTCAAAGCAATCAGCCCCAGCATTTT. Translated: CASSVSSQSNQPQHF.

The gene calls are TRBV4-3 and TRBJ2-7; D possibly corresponds to TRBD1 (6 bases). The CDR3 contains 16 residues. Trimming removed 4 bases at V and 1 base at J, with 17 bases between. Germline lookup yields CDR1 LGHNA and CDR2 YSLEER. The CDR3 bases are TGCGCCAGCAGCCCCCCCAATATTAGGGGGTCCTACGAGCAGTACTTC. Protein sequence: CASSPPNIRGSYEQYF.

The rearrangement joins TRBV6-1 to TRBJ1-4; D remains ambiguous. The CDR3 length is 13 residues. The V gene's germline CDR1 is MNHNS and CDR2 SASEGT. Trimming pared 2 bases from V and 10 bases from J, leaving 11 bases between. CDR3: CASSEYLGAKLFF. The CDR3 DNA reads as TGTGCCAGCAGTGAATACTTAGGAGCAAAACTGTTTTTT.

This rearrangement joins TRBV18 to TRBJ2-3; TRBD1 is a possible D gene (6 bases). The CDR3 totals 14 residues. Trimming pared 1 base from V and 5 bases from J, leaving 10 bases between. CDR1 KGHSH and CDR2 LQKENI come from the germline V gene. CDR3 in DNA: TGTGCCAGCTCACCACAGGGGGTGGAAGATACGCAGTATTTT. Encoded protein: CASSPQGVEDTQYF.

Of note for this clone: The junction does not match germline at one end; this may be a read error. The chain uses TRBV7-7 and TRBJ2-1, with D possibly TRBD2 on 5 matching bases. Germline V gene sequence: CDR1 SSHAT, CDR2 FNYEAQ (reference sequence). The CDR3 extends over 14 amino acids. The CDR3, as DNA: TGTGCTAGCAGCCCAAAGGCTAGCCACAATGAGCAGTTCTTC. Residues: CASSPKASHNEQFF.

This rearrangement joins TRBV30 to TRBJ2-7; TRBD1 agrees at 9 bases. This CDR3 spans 11 amino acids. After removal of 7 bases from V and 6 bases from J, the junction contained 4 bases not matched to a gene. Germline V gene data show CDR1 as GTSNPN and CDR2 as SVGIG (reference sequence). CDR3 loop: CASDRGGEQYF. The CDR3 DNA reads TGTGCCTCTGACAGGGGGGGCGAGCAGTACTTC.

The rearrangement joins TRBV6-5 to TRBJ2-6; D not certain. The V end lost 7 bases, the J end lost 0 bases, and 4 bases lay between the germline ends. This CDR3 has 13 residues. CDR1 is MNHEY and CDR2 is SVGAGI in the germline V gene. CDR3 sequence: CASTLSGANVLTF. CDR3 in DNA: TGTGCCAGCACTCTCTCTGGGGCCAACGTCCTGACTTTC.

For this clone: Other DNA sequences in this sample translate to the same CDR3. The chain is built from TRBV30 and TRBJ1-1; 8 nucleotides match TRBD1. The CDR3 has 12 residues. The germline CDR1 and CDR2 sequences are GTSNPN and SVGIG (reference sequence). The V gene end was trimmed by 5 bases and the J gene end by 5 bases; junction bases not matched to a gene: 4. As DNA, the CDR3 is TGTGCCTGGGGACAGGGAGGGACTGAAGCTTTCTTT. Residues: CAWGQGGTEAFF.

This chain links TRBV5-1 with TRBJ2-7; D not certain. V lost 2 bases and J lost 0, with 9 bases in between. The CDR3 loop spans 14 amino acids. Germline CDR1 reads SGHRS; CDR2 reads YFSETQ. Here the CDR3 DNA reads TGCGCCAGCAGCTTTCGACAATACTCCTACGAGCAGTACTTC. It is translated as CASSFRQYSYEQYF.

The chain has TRBV30 and TRBJ1-2; TRBD1 aligns across 9 bases. The germline CDR1 and CDR2 sequences are GTSNPN and SVGIG (reference sequence). The CDR3 contains 14 residues. V lost 2 bases, J lost 8 bases, and 9 bases stayed unmatched. CDR3 coding DNA: TGTGCCTGGAGTCGGGACAGGGTCCCCTACGGCTACACCTTC. It translates to CAWSRDRVPYGYTF.